The rows below give T cell receptor beta chains drawn from one sample of a study of read filtering for tumor transcriptome and immune sequencing. TCRdb fed the reads into MiXCR, producing one record per CDR3 protein. The sample has about 46,000 distinct CDR3 sequences, roughly 12% seen once. Sequenced input: a population of CD138-negative cells sorted from bone marrow. The receptors originated from a donor aged 40 or older with multiple myeloma. Both conserved end residues are part of each CDR3. D genes are given only for firm matches. Not every row has a clone size; where given, it reads once, few, many or a size class.

clone size,J gene,D gene,V gene,CDR3 DNA,CDR3 protein
many,TRBJ2-2,NA,TRBV3-1,TGTGCCACCAGAACTGGAGGGCCCGGTACCGGGGAGCTGTTTTTT,CATRTGGPGTGELFF
many,TRBJ2-7,NA,TRBV11-2,TGTGCCAGCAGCTTAGATCGAGGGGTAACACCCTTCCACGAGCAGTACTTC,CASSLDRGVTPFHEQYF
many,TRBJ2-5,NA,TRBV30,TGTGCCTGGAGGAGGGGGGCAGGGCAAAAGACCCAGTACTTC,CAWRRGAGQKTQYF
many,TRBJ1-1,TRBD1,TRBV11-3,TGTGCCAGCAGCCCCTGGACAGGGATTGACACTGAAGCTTTCTTT,CASSPWTGIDTEAFF
NA,TRBJ2-5,NA,TRBV12-3/TRBV12-4,TGTGCCAGCCTGAGAGACCCAGAGACCCAGTACTTC,CASLRDPETQYF
few,TRBJ2-2,TRBD1,TRBV19,TGTGCCAGTAGCGATGGACAGGGGTACACCGGGGAGCTGTTTTTT,CASSDGQGYTGELFF
many,TRBJ1-5,TRBD1,TRBV20-1,TGCAGTGCTAAGGACAGGGTGCATCAGCCCCAGCATTTT,CSAKDRVHQPQHF
many,TRBJ1-5,NA,TRBV2,TGTGCCAGCAGGCAAGGCAGGACGCGTAATCAGCCCCAGCATTTT,CASRQGRTRNQPQHF
many,TRBJ2-3,TRBD2,TRBV7-2,TGTGCCAGCAGCCCCCGGGCTAGCGGTGGCACAGATACGCAGTATTTT,CASSPRASGGTDTQYF
many,TRBJ2-3,NA,TRBV20-1,TGCAGTGCTAGGGAGGGGACAGACAGCACAGATACGCAGTATTTT,CSAREGTDSTDTQYF
many,TRBJ2-1,NA,TRBV18,TGTGCCAGCTCACGGGGGGACCTATACAATGAGCAGTTCTTC,CASSRGDLYNEQFF
many,TRBJ1-1,TRBD1,TRBV7-2,TGTGCCAGCAGCTGGGACAGGGTCACTGAAGCTTTCTTT,CASSWDRVTEAFF
many,TRBJ2-3,TRBD1,TRBV5-1,TGCGCCAGCACCAAGACAGGGGGCGCAGATACGCAGTATTTT,CASTKTGGADTQYF
NA,TRBJ2-5,NA,TRBV20-1,TGCAGTGCCGGCCCGTTGACAGAGACCCAGTACTTC,CSAGPLTETQYF
many,TRBJ1-5,NA,TRBV5-1,TGCGCCAGCAGCTTGGAAGGGGATAGCAATCAGCCCCAGCATTTT,CASSLEGDSNQPQHF
many,TRBJ1-2,TRBD1,TRBV6-1,TGTGCCAGCAGTGGGGACAGAGCTAACTATGGCTACACCTTC,CASSGDRANYGYTF
many,TRBJ2-2,NA,TRBV9,TGTGCCAGCAGCGTACTCCCGGTGCAAATGAACACCGGGGAGCTGTTTTTT,CASSVLPVQMNTGELFF
many,TRBJ1-2,NA,TRBV27,TGTGCCAGCAGTCCATTTGCAGGGGATCGGGTATTCTATGGCTACACCTTC,CASSPFAGDRVFYGYTF
many,TRBJ1-1,TRBD1,TRBV11-3,TGTGCCAGCAGCTTAGTCGGACAGGGGCGCACTGAAGCTTTCTTT,CASSLVGQGRTEAFF
many,TRBJ1-5,TRBD1,TRBV20-1,TGCAGTGCCAGAGGACAGGGGGCGAATCAGCCCCAGCATTTT,CSARGQGANQPQHF
many,TRBJ2-1,TRBD2,TRBV20-1,TGCAGTGCGCCCACCGGGGGGTTCTACAATGAGCAGTTCTTC,CSAPTGGFYNEQFF
few,TRBJ2-1,NA,TRBV20-1,TGCAGTGCTCCAAAGACCTACATTGAGCAGTTCTTC,CSAPKTYIEQFF
many,TRBJ2-2,NA,TRBV7-6,TGTGCCAGCAGCTTAGGCCCGACTAGGTCCGAGTACACCGGGGAGCTGTTTTTT,CASSLGPTRSEYTGELFF
NA,TRBJ2-2,NA,TRBV28,TGTGCCAGCACTAGATTTAGCGGGAACACCGGGGAGCTGTTTTTT,CASTRFSGNTGELFF
NA,TRBJ2-7,NA,TRBV7-2,TGTGCCAGCAGCTATGAGGCCGGTTACGAGCAGTACTTC,CASSYEAGYEQYF
many,TRBJ2-3,NA,TRBV11-2,TGTGCCAGCAGCTTATCATTTACAGGAATCACAGATACGCAGTATTTT,CASSLSFTGITDTQYF
NA,TRBJ2-2,NA,TRBV9,TGTGCCAGCAGCGACCGGGACAAGCTGTTTTTT,CASSDRDKLFF
many,TRBJ2-1,NA,TRBV2,TGTGCCAGCAGTGGTATTTTGGGCTACTACAATGAGCAGTTCTTC,CASSGILGYYNEQFF
NA,TRBJ2-5,NA,TRBV6-1,TGTGCCAGCAGTGAAAACCACCCGGGGCAAGAGACCCAGTACTTC,CASSENHPGQETQYF
many,TRBJ2-1,TRBD2,TRBV10-3,TGTGCCATCAGGGGACTAGCGGGAGACTCCCACCTCTTC,CAIRGLAGDSHLF
many,TRBJ2-5,NA,TRBV20-1,TGCAGTGCTAGAGATTTCGGGGAGACCCAGTACTTC,CSARDFGETQYF
many,TRBJ2-5,NA,TRBV7-9,TGTGCCAGCAGCCGGATGGGGGAGACCCAGTACTTC,CASSRMGETQYF
many,TRBJ1-3,NA,TRBV30,TGTGCCTGGAGTGACAGAAACACCATATATTTT,CAWSDRNTIYF
many,TRBJ2-1,NA,TRBV3-1,TGTGCCAGCAGCCAAGGAGGGAGCTCCTACAATGAGCAGTTCTTC,CASSQGGSSYNEQFF
many,TRBJ2-2,NA,TRBV12-3/TRBV12-4,TGTGCCAGCAGTCCCCGAGCGGGCTTGAACACCGGGGAGCTGTTTTTT,CASSPRAGLNTGELFF
many,TRBJ2-3,NA,TRBV27,TGTGCCAGCAGGGTCAGGGAGCAAGATACGCAGTATTTT,CASRVREQDTQYF
NA,TRBJ2-1,NA,TRBV5-1,TGCGCCAACAGCTTGCTGCGTCTTGAGGGCAATGAGCAGTTCTTC,CANSLLRLEGNEQFF
many,TRBJ2-7,TRBD2,TRBV5-1,TGCGCCAGCAGCTTGGATGCGGGAGGGCCCTACGAGCAGTACTTC,CASSLDAGGPYEQYF
many,TRBJ2-4,NA,TRBV7-2,TGTGCCAGCAGCTTAGTTGGCGGCATCAAAAACATTCAGTACTTC,CASSLVGGIKNIQYF
many,TRBJ2-3,NA,TRBV6-6,TGTGCCAGCAGTTACCCGACAGATACGCAGTATTTT,CASSYPTDTQYF
many,TRBJ2-7,NA,TRBV12-3/TRBV12-4,TGTGCCAGCAGTCCCTCGGGCCAGAACTACGAGCAGTACTTC,CASSPSGQNYEQYF